This T cell receptor (beta chain) was identified in a study of identical twins (TCRdb year 2016). Background on the whole study: TCR alpha and beta repertoires from monozygotic twins, unrelated adults of various ages and cord blood were deep-sequenced to test whether fetal clonotypes persist. To rule out contamination, the twin experiments were replicated at different times with different library preparation protocols. The paper as a whole reports these results and caveats: In beta out-of-frame sequences, excess twin sharing was weaker, because having fewer shared sequences lowered the signal-to-noise ratio. Compared with coincidental sharing between unrelated individuals, an excess of low generation-probability sequences was observed among out-of-frame TCR alpha sequences shared between twins. Because the same donors could not be followed over many years, conclusions were based on cross-sectional statistical analysis. Fewer insertions were carried by abundant cord blood beta clonotypes, a similar but weaker trend appeared in young adult naive repertoires, and no such trend appeared in memory repertoires. Zero-insertion analyses could be partly confounded by invariant T cells such as MAIT and iNKT, although diverse VJ usage argued against such confounding for most clonotypes. Out-of-frame TCR alpha sharing in monozygotic twins was systematically underestimated by recombination models, whereas sharing between unrelated individuals was in agreement with the recombination models.

The library was obtained by 5' RACE. Sequencing used an Illumina HiSeq 2000. A universal primer binding site was added through template switching, and the final cDNA carried a unique molecular identifier so that TCR cDNA molecules could be counted accurately. Specific primers in the conserved constant-segment region were used to synthesize first-strand cDNA for the TCR alpha and beta chains. Each cDNA library was double barcoded, with a SMART-Mk sample barcode plus Illumina barcodes, to control for contamination. TruSeq adapter sequences, together with Illumina sample barcodes, were added in two successive PCR steps. TCR alpha and beta cDNA libraries were sequenced on the Illumina HiSeq platform with custom primers. Per the authors' processing: Unique molecular identifiers were extracted from raw reads with MiGEC, and CDR3 positions were determined with MiXCR. Recombination models were inferred per individual with the repgenHMM and IGoR tools using an EM algorithm. Shared clonotypes were analyzed with the tcR package in R, and sharing was normalized by the product of cloneset sizes. Out-of-frame nonproductive sequences were analyzed to study raw recombination free of thymic and clonal selection effects. Through fastp at Q25 and MiXCR, TCRdb rebuilt clones from the public reads, retaining in-frame beta chains. Rows matching on CDR3 protein sequence are summarized as one entry with the most common DNA and genes. The V and J calls reflect TCRdb's pipeline rather than the authors' work. Recorded for this sample are some 100,000 distinct CDR3 sequences; about 6% of them occurred a single time. Jointly, the top ten make up 9.5% to 15% of the sample.

This clonotype was observed a handful of times. Its antigen is still unknown. No per-base quality is available; no much larger clone lies one base away. Every donor in the study was a healthy Caucasian. Using Miltenyi CD45RO+ enrichment and human naive T-cell isolation kits, memory (CD45RO+) and naive T cells were isolated from PBMC. The germline ends are 15 bases apart after V is trimmed by 8 bases and J by 8 bases. The germline V gene yields SNHLY for CDR1 and FYNNEI for CDR2. The cysteine opens and the phenylalanine closes a CDR3 of 12 amino acids. The retained sequence is limited to the CDR3, 36 bases, with the frame set at the first base.

The sequence came from a woman in her forties or fifties in good health. The sample consisted of memory T cells sorted from blood. The cell subset or site label corresponds to: CD45RO+ enriched T cells. The chain employs TRBV2 and TRBJ1-2; the D gene assignment is ambiguous. The CDR3 region: CASSQDRVGYTF. In nucleotides, the sequence is TGTGCCAGCTCCCAGGATCGGGTCGGCTACACCTTC.